The source of this T cell receptor (beta chain) is a study of early T cells in non-severe SARS-CoV-2 infection (dated by TCRdb to about 2021). Background on the whole study: Because TCR sequencing relied on bulk RNA taken from unsorted whole blood, pairing of alpha and beta chains was not possible.

The germline V gene (reference sequence) specifies SEHNR as CDR1 and FQNEAQ as CDR2. The CDR3 goes from the cysteine to the phenylalanine over 14 residues. Solely the CDR3 DNA is kept, with 42 bases framed from the first base. Trimming costs V 5 bases and J 4 bases, and their ends lie 12 bases apart. Set within a cohort of healthcare workers in London, UK, this nested case-control study involved weekly PCR testing of nasopharyngeal swabs along with blood sampling. Between 23 and 31 March 2020, the week of the UK lockdown, healthcare workers were enrolled and then followed up weekly for as long as 16 weeks. Libraries were made using 5' RACE. The listed sequencing device is NextSeq 500. Unique molecular identifiers were attached to individual cDNA molecules in the TCR library protocol so that sequencing error and PCR bias could be corrected. Both TCR alpha and beta chains were sequenced, and tight co-correlation was observed between alpha and beta sequence abundances in each sample. Per the original workflow: Decombinator V4 was used to perform V gene, J gene and CDR3 annotation of TCR sequences. TCRs were defined as expanded if a significant change between any two time points was detected under a Poisson model with p below 0.0001. TCR abundances were normalised to the total number of TCRs sequenced per sample and were expressed as counts per million. MAIT TCRs were defined by TRAV1-2 paired with TRAJ12, TRAJ20 or TRAJ33, and iNKT TCRs by TRAV10 paired with TRAJ18. VDJdb, accessed on 1 November 2021, was searched for TCRs annotated for CMV, EBV and SARS-CoV-2, and TCRs annotated for more than one antigen were excluded. TCRdb reanalyzed the raw reads on its own, using fastp at Q25 for trimming and MiXCR for clone calling, and kept in-frame beta chains. Each entry is one CDR3 protein sequence, shown with its most common DNA and genes. Here the V and J calls rest on TCRdb's processing, not on the authors' analysis. The sample data list 45,000 to 55,000 distinct CDR3 sequences, and roughly 11% of these were observed just once. The ten largest clones capture about 9.4% of the sample.

Overall study outcomes, separate from this receptor: VDJdb matching was skewed toward anti-spike CD8 responses and likely underestimated virus-specific expansions by missing private and CD4 specificities.

This clonotype has more than one count but fewer than ten. What antigen it recognizes has not been identified. Nothing much larger sits one base from this clone, and base qualities are not available. The chain couples TRBV7-9 to TRBJ1-5; the D segment cannot be called with confidence. What was sequenced was whole blood. This clonotype was sampled from an adult who was a healthcare worker with PCR-confirmed SARS-CoV-2 infection or an uninfected control (not recorded which). The CDR3 reads CASSLMVGNQPQHF. The DNA reads as follows: TGTGCCAGCAGCCTGATGGTGGGGAATCAGCCCCAGCATTTT. Reference TRBV7-9 and TRBJ1-5 proteins supply the regions before and after the CDR3; the full variable domain is: DTGVSQNPRHKITKRGQNVTFRCDPISEHNRLYWYRQTLGQGPEFLTYFQNEAQLEKSRLLSDRFSAERPKGSFSTLEIQRTEQGDSAMYLCASSLMVGNQPQHFGDGTRLSIL.